These 24 T cell receptor beta chains were all obtained from the same sample, sequenced in a study of T cell repertoires in cytomegalovirus infection. TCRdb reprocessed the reads with MiXCR, giving one entry per CDR3 protein. This sample has tens of thousands of distinct CDR3 sequences, with roughly a fifth found just once. These receptors have no known antigen. Sample: CD8+ T cells from cultured PBMCs, taken from culture after CMV antigen stimulation. These receptor sequences come from a human donor in good health (CMV status not recorded). Some clones in this sample may be carry-over from other donors' samples.

The V call is TRBV9, the J call TRBJ1-1; D is perhaps TRBD1 (6 bases). V gave up 0 bases and J gave up 0 bases, with 9 bases separating them. There are 15 residues in the CDR3. The V gene's germline CDR1 is SGDLS and CDR2 YYNGEE. CDR3 DNA: TGTGCCAGCAGCGTAGAGGGACATTTGAACACTGAAGCTTTCTTT. As protein: CASSVEGHLNTEAFF.

This sequence joins TRBV10-3 and TRBJ1-4; 9 bases fit TRBD1. The junction had 9 bases not matched to a gene; V was cut back by 3 bases and J by 1 base. The CDR3 loop spans 18 amino acids. Germline V lookup: CDR1 ENHRY, CDR2 SYGVKD. The CDR3 reads CAISDAATGGITNEKLFF. CDR3 DNA: TGTGCCATCAGTGATGCGGCGACAGGGGGTATAACTAATGAAAAACTGTTTTTT.

This clonotype was detected only a few times. This chain joins TRBV25-1 and TRBJ2-1; D is undetermined. This CDR3 comprises 11 residues. From germline, CDR1 is MGHDK and CDR2 SYGVNS. Trimming pared 5 bases from V and 6 bases from J, leaving 5 bases between. CDR3 loop: CASSRTNEQFF. CDR3 coding DNA: TGTGCCAGCAGTAGAACCAATGAGCAGTTCTTC.

This clonotype was picked up a small number of times. This chain uses TRBV7-9 with TRBJ1-1; D unclear. In germline, CDR1 is SEHNR, CDR2 FQNEAQ (reference sequence). V lost 5 bases and J lost 2, with 15 bases in between. CDR3 length equals 15 residues. The CDR3, as DNA: TGTGCCAGCAGCCCCCCGGGGTCAGCTAACACTGAAGCTTTCTTT. Translated, it gives CASSPPGSANTEAFF.

This chain uses TRBV7-2 with TRBJ2-2, with D hard to call. The CDR3 spans 12 residues. V dropped 4 bases and J dropped 7 bases, with 7 bases sitting between them. Germline lookup yields CDR1 SGHTA and CDR2 FQGNSA. The CDR3 loop is CASSYRNGELFF. The CDR3 region has the DNA TGTGCCAGCAGCTATCGAAACGGGGAGCTGTTTTTT.

This chain connects TRBV4-3 to TRBJ1-2, with D tentatively TRBD1 (5 bases). There are 14 residues in the CDR3. Looked up from germline, CDR1 is LGHNA and CDR2 is YSLEER. Trimming took off 0 bases at V and 7 bases at J, with 12 bases between the two ends. The CDR3 DNA sequence: TGCGCCAGCAGCCAAGATGGGGGTGTGGCTGGCTACACCTTC. Translated: CASSQDGGVAGYTF.

This rearrangement joins TRBV7-9 to TRBJ1-1; D is undetermined. Germline V CDR1 and CDR2: SEHNR, FQNEAQ (reference sequence). The V gene lost 0 bases and the J gene lost 8 bases, with 7 bases spanning the gap. The CDR3 has 12 residues. CDR3 DNA: TGTGCCAGCAGCTTAGCAGGGCCCGAAGCTTTCTTT. As protein: CASSLAGPEAFF.

The gene calls are TRBV6-2 or TRBV6-3 and TRBJ1-2; D is unresolved. There are 11 residues in the CDR3. V lost 8 bases, J lost 7 bases, and 11 bases lay in between. Germline V CDR1 and CDR2: MNHEY, SVGEGT. The CDR3 DNA follows: TGTGCCAGCCTCAGCTATTTTGGCTACACCTTC. This encodes CASLSYFGYTF.

The chain is built from TRBV4-3 and TRBJ1-1; D ambiguous. The germline gives CDR1 LGHNA, CDR2 YSLEER. The V end was cut by 7 bases, the J end by 3 bases, with 9 bases between. The CDR3 consists of 12 residues. CDR3 coding DNA: TGCGCCAGCATTGGGAAGGACACTGAAGCTTTCTTT. This codes for CASIGKDTEAFF.

This clonotype was recorded a few times. The V call is TRBV6-6, the J call TRBJ2-6; D gene uncertain. The CDR3 spans 15 residues. The V gene's germline CDR1 is MNHNY and CDR2 SVGAGI (reference sequence). V gave up 0 bases and J gave up 0 bases, with 3 bases separating them. CDR3 coding DNA: TGTGCCAGCAGTTACTCAGGCTCTGGGGCCAACGTCCTGACTTTC. Its protein product is CASSYSGSGANVLTF.

This sequence joins TRBV10-3 and TRBJ2-7, with TRBD1 matching over 7 bases. Germline trimming cut 7 bases from V and 3 bases from J; bases unmatched to any gene: 15. This CDR3 has 16 amino acids. The germline CDR1 and CDR2 sequences are ENHRY and SYGVKD. The CDR3 DNA follows: TGTGCCATCAACCGAGAGCCGGGACAGCAGGACTACGAGCAGTACTTC. This encodes CAINREPGQQDYEQYF.

The V call is TRBV11-2, the J call TRBJ2-1; D might be TRBD2 (6 bases). Germline values: CDR1 SGHAT, CDR2 FQNNGV. There are 14 residues in the CDR3. Trimming stripped 5 bases from V and 6 bases from J, with 14 bases between. In DNA, the CDR3 is TGTGCCAGCAGCCCGAACGGGGGTGGCAATGAGCAGTTCTTC. Amino acid sequence: CASSPNGGGNEQFF.

This sequence joins TRBV9 and TRBJ2-3; TRBD2 aligns across 9 bases. CDR3 length: 13 residues. The V gene's germline CDR1 is SGDLS and CDR2 YYNGEE. Unmatched junction bases numbered 1, after V lost 3 bases and J lost 5 bases. The CDR3 is CASSEAGGDTQYF. DNA for the CDR3: TGTGCCAGCAGCGAAGCGGGGGGAGATACGCAGTATTTT.

The V call is TRBV12-3 or TRBV12-4, the J call TRBJ1-2, with 9 positions matching TRBD1. The CDR3 spans 14 residues. V gave up 4 bases and J gave up 6 bases; unmatched junction bases: 6. The CDR3 reads CASSSGTGTHGYTF. Here the CDR3 DNA reads TGTGCCAGCAGTTCCGGGACAGGGACCCATGGCTACACCTTC.

This clonotype was recorded at least ten times. V and J are TRBV7-2 and TRBJ2-3; tentatively, D is TRBD1 (6 bases). Trimming removed 4 bases at V and 3 bases at J, with 14 bases between. CDR3 length: 15 residues. Germline V gene data show CDR1 as SGHTA and CDR2 as FQGNSA. CDR3 region: CASSYRGQLTDTQYF. The CDR3 nucleotides read TGTGCCAGCAGCTACCGGGGACAATTAACAGATACGCAGTATTTT.

The chain couples TRBV7-8 to TRBJ2-7; 8 bases align to TRBD1. V was pared by 5 bases and J by 4 bases, with 7 bases of the junction left unmatched. Germline CDR1 reads SGHVS; CDR2 reads FQNEAQ. The CDR3 spans 14 residues. The CDR3 nucleotides read TGTGCCAGCAGCCCAAAGACAGGGGTGTACGAGCAGTACTTC. This translates into CASSPKTGVYEQYF.

The chain links TRBV7-2 to TRBJ2-3; TRBD1 aligns across 9 bases. With 0 bases clipped from V and 4 bases from J, the junction kept 5 bases outside the gene matches. The CDR3 is 16 residues long. CDR1 is SGHTA and CDR2 is FQGNSA in the germline V gene. The CDR3 region has the DNA TGTGCCAGCAGCTTAGCGGACAGGGGAATCCCAGATACGCAGTATTTT. Translated, it gives CASSLADRGIPDTQYF.

This clonotype turned up a few times. The J gene is TRBJ1-2, the V gene TRBV12-3 or TRBV12-4; D remains unclear. The CDR3 covers 13 residues. V lost 7 bases and J 4 bases, leaving 13 bases between the germline ends. CDR3 in amino acids: CASKTNNLYGYTF. The CDR3 nucleotides read TGTGCCAGCAAAACCAACAATCTCTATGGCTACACCTTC.

This clonotype was seen more than once but under ten times. The chain uses TRBV7-9 and TRBJ2-7; no firm D call. V was pared by 6 bases and J by 1 base, with 7 bases between. This CDR3 comprises 12 residues. Germline V gene sequence: CDR1 SEHNR, CDR2 FQNEAQ (reference sequence). The CDR3 DNA sequence: TGTGCCAGCAGTTTCCAATCCTACGAGCAGTACTTC. Amino acids: CASSFQSYEQYF.

This clonotype was observed a handful of times. The chain recombines TRBV7-2 with TRBJ1-3; the D gene is possibly TRBD1 (5 bases). Germline values: CDR1 SGHTA, CDR2 FQGNSA. V was cut by 10 bases and J by 0 bases, with 16 bases left in between. The CDR3 runs to 15 residues. The CDR3 here is CATIVGPASGNTIYF. The CDR3 DNA follows: TGTGCCACTATAGTGGGGCCTGCCTCTGGAAACACCATATATTTT.

Only a few counts were recorded for this clonotype. The V call is TRBV7-9, the J call TRBJ2-7; no definite D call. V lost 4 bases and J 6 bases, leaving 16 bases between the germline ends. This CDR3 has 14 amino acids. CDR1 is SEHNR, CDR2 FQNEAQ, per germline (reference sequence). The DNA for the CDR3 is TGTGCCAGCAGCTATTTGGACCTCCCTGGCGAGCAGTACTTC. Protein sequence: CASSYLDLPGEQYF.

This clonotype was seen once. The rearrangement uses TRBV7-2 and TRBJ1-2; 7 positions agree with TRBD1. CDR3 length equals 16 residues. J was trimmed by 0 bases and V by 5 bases; bases with no gene match: 9. Germline assignment: CDR1 SGHTA and CDR2 FQGNSA. The CDR3 is CASSNAGTESNYGYTF. CDR3 nucleotides: TGTGCCAGCAGCAATGCCGGGACAGAGTCTAACTATGGCTACACCTTC.

Only a few counts were recorded for this clonotype. This chain links TRBV7-9 with TRBJ2-7, with D maybe TRBD1 (6 bases). The CDR3 sequence is 13 residues long. V lost 6 bases and J lost 4, with 13 bases in between. Germline CDR1 and CDR2: SEHNR and FQNEAQ (reference sequence). The chain's CDR3 is CASRDPRGYEQYF. The CDR3 bases are TGTGCCAGCAGGGACCCCAGGGGTTACGAGCAGTACTTC.

This clonotype was counted only a few times. The rearrangement uses TRBV28 and TRBJ1-4; tentative D call: TRBD1 (5 bases). Trimming shortened V by 5 bases and J by 7 bases, and 17 bases separated the two germline ends. CDR1 and CDR2 from the germline V gene are MDHEN and SYDVKM. This CDR3 comprises 15 residues. The CDR3 loop reads CASSTRGRFSEKLFF. CDR3 DNA: TGTGCCAGCAGTACACGGGGACGGTTTAGTGAAAAACTGTTTTTT. Combining the CDR3 with reference TRBV28 and TRBJ1-4 gives the whole variable domain DVKVTQSSRYLVKRTGEKVFLECVQDMDHENMFWYRQDPGLGLRLIYFSYDVKMKEKGDIPEGYSVSREKKERFSLILESASTNQTSMYLCASSTRGRFSEKLFFGSGTQLSVL.